The 21 T cell receptor beta chains below were found in one sample sequenced in a study of shared clonotypes between healthy human individuals. Using immunoSEQ multiplex PCR, the repertoire was profiled, and TCRdb retains in-frame clones only, with some absent. The data contain roughly 1.4 million clones, just under 99% of them singletons. Source material: naive CD4+ T cells sorted from blood. Subset noted: CD45RA+ positively selected. The origin of the receptors is a young man in good health.

The CDR3 spells CASSASDTQYF. The DNA for the CDR3 is TGTGCCAGTTCGGCATCAGATACGCAGTATTTT. The rearrangement joins TRBV5-6 to TRBJ2-3; D uncertain. Germline V gives CDR1 SGHDT, CDR2 YYEEEE. V was clipped by 8 bases and J by 4 bases, with 8 bases between them. This CDR3 has 11 residues.

The chain employs TRBV27 and TRBJ2-7; weak D call: TRBD1 (6 bases). This CDR3 has 16 residues. Trimming stripped 2 bases from V and 6 bases from J, with 20 bases between. CDR1 is MNHEY, CDR2 SMNVEV, per germline (reference sequence). The CDR3 region is CASSLSQGPGTTEQYF. The CDR3 nucleotides are TGTGCCAGCAGTTTAAGTCAGGGGCCAGGCACTACCGAGCAGTACTTC.

The rearrangement joins TRBV18 to TRBJ2-2, with TRBD2 as a possible D gene (6 bases). CDR3 size: 15 residues. Germline CDR1 and CDR2: KGHSH and LQKENI. Trimming took off 6 bases at V and 5 bases at J, with 16 bases between the two ends. The CDR3 sequence is CASSITAGGTGELFF. The CDR3 DNA reads TGTGCCAGCTCGATCACAGCTGGGGGGACCGGGGAGCTGTTTTTT.

The CDR3 nucleotides are TGCGCCAGCAGCTTGGTGTTTGCGGGAGGGCAAGAGACCCAGTACTTC. Its translation: CASSLVFAGGQETQYF. This chain joins TRBV5-1 and TRBJ2-5; 9 nucleotides match TRBD2. Trimming at V came to 0 bases and at J to 2 bases, leaving 5 bases not matched to a gene. CDR1 and CDR2 from the germline V gene are SGHRS and YFSETQ. The CDR3 has 16 amino acids.

The chain couples TRBV7-3 to TRBJ2-1; 10 bases match TRBD2. Germline CDR1 is SGHTA and CDR2 is FQGTGA. The CDR3 has 15 amino acids. V dropped 5 bases and J dropped 7; count of bases not matched to a gene: 8. The CDR3 DNA follows: TGTGCCAGCAGCCAGAGCGGGAGGGCCATGAATGAGCAGTTCTTC. Its translation is CASSQSGRAMNEQFF.

This rearrangement joins TRBV5-6 to TRBJ2-7; D perhaps matches TRBD1 (5 bases). There are 15 residues in the CDR3. V lost 1 base to trimming and J lost 0 bases, with 11 bases between them. The germline CDR1 and CDR2 sequences are SGHDT and YYEEEE. CDR3 region: CASSLKTARSYEQYF. CDR3 coding DNA: TGTGCCAGCAGCTTGAAGACAGCACGCTCCTACGAGCAGTACTTC.

The chain combines TRBV7-3 with TRBJ2-2; D ambiguous. Germline CDR1 SGHTA, CDR2 FQGTGA. The CDR3 totals 13 residues. Trimming pared 3 bases from V and 6 bases from J, leaving 8 bases between. CDR3 in DNA: TGTGCCAGCAGCTTGTGGGTCGCCGGGGAGCTGTTTTTT. It is translated as CASSLWVAGELFF.

The gene calls are TRBV5-1 and TRBJ2-2; no firm D call. The CDR3 consists of 14 residues. V lost 7 bases, J lost 4 bases, and 14 bases lay in between. Per germline, CDR1 SGHRS and CDR2 YFSETQ. The CDR3 coding sequence is TGCGCCAGCGGTTCCGGGTACCCCACCGGGGAGCTGTTTTTT. Translation: CASGSGYPTGELFF.

The genes are TRBV9 and TRBJ2-7; 11 positions match TRBD2. V was pared by 7 bases and J by 6 bases, with 3 bases of the junction left unmatched. This CDR3 comprises 12 residues. The germline CDR1 and CDR2 sequences are SGDLS and YYNGEE. CDR3 coding DNA: TGTGCCAGCGGTCTAGCGGGAGGCGAGCAGTACTTC. Protein product: CASGLAGGEQYF.

The chain uses TRBV6-1 and TRBJ1-4; D call uncertain. The CDR3 contains 15 residues. The germline V and J ends were trimmed by 3 bases and 4 bases, with 12 bases remaining between them. CDR1 is MNHNS and CDR2 is SASEGT in the germline V gene. CDR3 loop: CASSDFGLGNEKLFF. The CDR3, as DNA: TGTGCCAGCAGTGATTTCGGGTTGGGTAATGAAAAACTGTTTTTT.

This clone was seen only once. CDR3 in amino acids: CAWSIGLAAYNEQFF. The CDR3 DNA sequence: TGTGCCTGGAGCATAGGACTAGCGGCCTACAATGAGCAGTTCTTC. The chain joins TRBV30 to TRBJ2-1, with 10 bases lining up with TRBD2. Trimming cost V 3 bases and J 2 bases; bases outside gene matches: 4. CDR3 length: 15 amino acids. Germline values: CDR1 GTSNPN, CDR2 SVGIG (reference sequence). Complete variable domain (other parts from reference TRBV30 and TRBJ2-1): SQTIHQWPATLVQPVGSPLSLECTVEGTSNPNLYWYRQAAGRGLQLLFYSVGIGQISSEVPQNLSASRPQDRQFILSSKKLLLSDSGFYLCAWSIGLAAYNEQFFGPGTRLTVL.

With respect to this clone: Other nucleotide sequences in the sample specify the same CDR3. CDR3 DNA sequence: TGTGCCAGCAGTTTGAGATTCTATGGCTACACCTTC. It yields the protein CASSLRFYGYTF. The chain joins TRBV28 to TRBJ1-2; D remains ambiguous. The CDR3 totals 12 residues. CDR1 and CDR2 (germline): MDHEN, SYDVKM. The germline V and J ends were trimmed by 3 bases and 4 bases, with 6 bases remaining between them.

The chain couples TRBV29-1 to TRBJ1-1, with 10 bases fitting TRBD1. Trimming cost V 4 bases and J 0 bases; bases outside gene matches: 8. The CDR3 spans 16 residues. Germline V gene data show CDR1 as SQVTM and CDR2 as ANQGSEA. The CDR3 loop is CSVAFPGQGMNTEAFF. The CDR3 DNA follows: TGCAGCGTTGCGTTCCCGGGACAGGGGATGAACACTGAAGCTTTCTTT. The full variable domain, rest sourced from reference TRBV29-1 and TRBJ1-1, is SAVISQKPSRDICQRGTSLTIQCQVDSQVTMMFWYRQQPGQSLTLIATANQGSEATYESGFVIDKFPISRPNLTFSTLTVSNMSPEDSSIYLCSVAFPGQGMNTEAFFGQGTRLTVV.

CDR3 amino acids: CASSSRDRGGYEQYF. The CDR3 coding sequence is TGTGCCAGCAGTTCCCGGGACAGGGGTGGGTACGAGCAGTACTTC. The rearrangement links TRBV6-6 to TRBJ2-7, with 10 bases aligning to TRBD1. CDR1 and CDR2 from the germline V gene are MNHNY and SVGAGI (reference sequence). The CDR3 runs to 15 residues. The J segment lost 4 bases and the V segment lost 4 bases, leaving 7 bases of the junction unmatched.

This clone appeared a single time. This chain connects TRBV28 to TRBJ1-1; D is ambiguous. The germline CDR1 and CDR2 sequences are MDHEN and SYDVKM. The V end was cut by 2 bases, the J end by 3 bases, with 10 bases between. The CDR3 sequence is 14 residues long. CDR3 region: CASSLTAADTEAFF. DNA for the CDR3: TGTGCCAGCAGTTTAACGGCGGCGGACACTGAAGCTTTCTTT.

The chain employs TRBV6-1 and TRBJ1-2, with a possible D match to TRBD1 (5 bases). V dropped 2 bases and J dropped 8 bases, with 18 bases sitting between them. The CDR3 covers 15 residues. From germline, CDR1 is MNHNS and CDR2 SASEGT. CDR3 protein: CASSELIGQGGGYTF. The CDR3 region has the DNA TGTGCCAGCAGTGAATTGATTGGGCAGGGCGGAGGCTACACCTTC.

This rearrangement joins TRBV6-6 to TRBJ1-1, with D unresolved. This CDR3 has 15 residues. Germline CDR1 MNHNY, CDR2 SVGAGI (reference sequence). Trimming pared 0 bases from V and 4 bases from J, leaving 12 bases between. The DNA of the CDR3 is TGTGCCAGCAGTTACTCGCTCCCGCGTTCCACTGAAGCTTTCTTT. Residues: CASSYSLPRSTEAFF.

The chain joins TRBV29-1 to TRBJ2-3; TRBD1 aligns across 8 bases. The germline gives CDR1 SQVTM, CDR2 ANQGSEA. After removal of 4 bases from V and 1 base from J, the junction contained 10 bases not matched to a gene. CDR3 size: 16 residues. CDR3 DNA sequence: TGCAGCGTTGCGGGTGACAGGGGACACCGCACAGATACGCAGTATTTT. It specifies CSVAGDRGHRTDTQYF.

The chain employs TRBV11-2 and TRBJ2-1, with D unresolved. The V and J ends lost 2 bases and 8 bases respectively, with 7 bases between them. The CDR3 spans 12 residues. The germline CDR1 and CDR2 sequences are SGHAT and FQNNGV. CDR3 sequence: CASSLTGDEQFF. The CDR3, as DNA: TGTGCCAGCAGCTTAACTGGAGATGAGCAGTTCTTC.

This chain uses TRBV5-5 with TRBJ2-3, with D possibly called TRBD1 or TRBD2 (5 bases each). Trimming removed 2 bases from V and 0 bases from J, with 19 bases in between. CDR1 SGHKS and CDR2 YYEKEE come from the germline V gene (reference sequence). The CDR3 is 18 residues long. CDR3 bases: TGTGCCAGCAGCTTCTGGCCTCCGGGGCCTACTAGCACAGATACGCAGTATTTT. Protein product: CASSFWPPGPTSTDTQYF.

The chain has TRBV28 and TRBJ2-4, with D tentatively TRBD2 (5 bases). Germline V lookup: CDR1 MDHEN, CDR2 SYDVKM. This CDR3 has 11 amino acids. The ends were cut back, 8 bases at V and 10 bases at J, with 12 bases in the middle. CDR3 protein: CASDGRGIQYF. CDR3 bases: TGTGCCAGCGACGGGCGAGGGATTCAGTACTTC.